These 8 T cell receptor beta chains came from one sample sequenced in a study of T cell responses to AZD1222 COVID-19 vaccine. Using immunoSEQ multiplex PCR, the repertoire was profiled, and TCRdb retains in-frame clones only, with some absent. Of roughly 120,000 clones in the sample, roughly nine tenths were seen once. Material: peripheral blood, obtained on day 0 of AZD1222 vaccination. All receptors derive from an adult in good health.

This chain connects TRBV2 to TRBJ2-7; D might be TRBD2 (6 bases). CDR1 and CDR2 (germline): SNHLY, FYNNEI. Deletions cut 1 base from V and 9 bases from J, with 19 bases between. The length of the CDR3 is 15 residues. The CDR3 region is CASSEEGRDPRGQYF. DNA for the CDR3: TGTGCCAGCAGTGAAGAGGGGCGGGACCCACGCGGGCAGTACTTC.

This chain links TRBV19 with TRBJ2-7; D might be TRBD1 or TRBD2, each matching 5 bases. This CDR3 comprises 13 residues. The V and J ends lost 0 bases and 6 bases respectively, with 9 bases between them. Germline V CDR1 and CDR2: LNHDA, SQIVND (reference sequence). In DNA form, the CDR3 reads TGTGCCAGTAGTATAGATCGAGGGACCGAGCAGTACTTC. Translating gives CASSIDRGTEQYF.

The rearrangement uses TRBV6-5 and TRBJ1-1, with 7 bases that match TRBD1. The CDR3 sequence is 14 residues long. Germline V gene sequence: CDR1 MNHEY, CDR2 SVGAGI. Trimming at V came to 7 bases and at J to 6 bases, leaving 11 bases not matched to a gene. The CDR3 loop reads CASIQLSQGAEAFF. CDR3 nucleotides: TGTGCCAGCATCCAACTCTCTCAGGGGGCTGAAGCTTTCTTT.

This chain connects TRBV18 to TRBJ1-6; 7 positions match TRBD1. Germline-derived CDR1 and CDR2 are KGHSH and LQKENI. Germline trimming cut 6 bases from V and 5 bases from J; bases unmatched to any gene: 7. CDR3 length: 15 residues. CDR3 bases: TGTGCCAGCTCGAGTGACAGGGCAAATAATTCACCCCTCCACTTT. As protein: CASSSDRANNSPLHF. The full variable domain, in which reference TRBV18 and TRBJ1-6 provide the parts outside the CDR3, is NAGVMQNPRHLVRRRGQEARLRCSPMKGHSHVYWYRQLPEEGLKFMVYLQKENIIDESGMPKERFSAEFPKEGPSILRIQQVVRGDSAAYFCASSSDRANNSPLHFGNGTRLTVT.

The chain uses TRBV27 and TRBJ2-7; no clear D gene. V was pared by 2 bases and J by 3 bases, with 17 bases between. The CDR3 totals 16 residues. The V gene's germline CDR1 is MNHEY and CDR2 SMNVEV (reference sequence). CDR3 nucleotides: TGTGCCAGCAGTTTAAGAGGTTTTGAGTCTATCTACGAGCAGTACTTC. It encodes CASSLRGFESIYEQYF.

This clone was detected a few times. The chain has TRBV5-5 and TRBJ2-5; 8 nucleotides agree with TRBD1. The CDR3 is made up of 16 amino acids. Germline-derived CDR1 and CDR2 are SGHKS and YYEKEE (reference sequence). J gave up 5 bases and V 4 bases, and 13 bases lay outside the gene matches. CDR3 nucleotides: TGTGCCAGCAGCGAAGACAGGGGATTTGTACGGGAGACCCAGTACTTC. It specifies CASSEDRGFVRETQYF.

V is TRBV2 and J is TRBJ2-1, with D hard to call. The CDR3 contains 13 residues. Germline V gene lookup returns CDR1 SNHLY and CDR2 FYNNEI. Between the trimmed V and J ends, which lost 4 bases and 3 bases, there was a span of 7 bases. The CDR3 sequence: CASSVSYYNEQFF. The DNA for the CDR3 is TGTGCCAGCAGTGTTTCGTACTACAATGAGCAGTTCTTC.

The chain joins TRBV7-3 to TRBJ2-3; possible D gene TRBD2, 6 bases. In germline, CDR1 is SGHTA, CDR2 FQGTGA. With 4 bases removed from V and 5 bases from J, the gap between germline ends came to 16 bases. The CDR3 sequence is 15 residues long. The CDR3 region has the DNA TGTGCCAGCAGCTCCCTCGGGGGTCCGGGAGATACGCAGTATTTT. This codes for CASSSLGGPGDTQYF.